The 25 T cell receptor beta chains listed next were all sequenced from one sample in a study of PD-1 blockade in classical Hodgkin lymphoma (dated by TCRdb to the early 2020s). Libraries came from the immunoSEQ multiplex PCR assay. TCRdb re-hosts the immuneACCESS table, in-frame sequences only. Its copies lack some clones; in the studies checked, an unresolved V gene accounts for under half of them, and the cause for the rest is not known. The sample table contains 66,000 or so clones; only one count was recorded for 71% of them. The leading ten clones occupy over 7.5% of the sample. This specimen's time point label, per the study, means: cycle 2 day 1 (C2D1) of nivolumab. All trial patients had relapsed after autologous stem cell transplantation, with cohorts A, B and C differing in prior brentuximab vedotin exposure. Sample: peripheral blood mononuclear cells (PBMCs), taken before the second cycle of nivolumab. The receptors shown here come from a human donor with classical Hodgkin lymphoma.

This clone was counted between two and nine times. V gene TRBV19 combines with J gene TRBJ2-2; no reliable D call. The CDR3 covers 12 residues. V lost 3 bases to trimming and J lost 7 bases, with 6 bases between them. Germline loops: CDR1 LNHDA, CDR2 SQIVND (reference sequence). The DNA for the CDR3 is TGTGCCAGTAGTATGTTGAACGGGGAGCTGTTTTTT. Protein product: CASSMLNGELFF.

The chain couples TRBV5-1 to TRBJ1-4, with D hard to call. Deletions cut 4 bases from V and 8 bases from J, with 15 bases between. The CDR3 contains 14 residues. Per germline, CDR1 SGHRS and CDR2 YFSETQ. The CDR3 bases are TGCGCCAGCAGCCCTGACTGGGTTGGCGAAAAACTGTTTTTT. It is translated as CASSPDWVGEKLFF.

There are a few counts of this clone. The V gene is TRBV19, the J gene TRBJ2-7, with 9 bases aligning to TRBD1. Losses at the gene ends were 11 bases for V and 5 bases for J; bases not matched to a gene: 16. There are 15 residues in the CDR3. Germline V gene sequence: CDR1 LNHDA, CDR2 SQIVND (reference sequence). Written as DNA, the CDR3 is TGTGCCGTGTCAGAGGGCCGGGACAGGGACGACGAGCAGTACTTC. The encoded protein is CAVSEGRDRDDEQYF.

The DNA of the CDR3 is TGTGCCAGCAGCCAAGAAGAGGGGACGATCATCGGCTACACCTTC. Translation: CASSQEEGTIIGYTF. The V call is TRBV14, the J call TRBJ1-2; the D gene is possibly TRBD1 (5 bases). Germline V gene sequence: CDR1 SGHDN, CDR2 FVKESK. Trimming took 0 bases from V and 8 from J, leaving 16 bases between them. CDR3 size: 15 residues.

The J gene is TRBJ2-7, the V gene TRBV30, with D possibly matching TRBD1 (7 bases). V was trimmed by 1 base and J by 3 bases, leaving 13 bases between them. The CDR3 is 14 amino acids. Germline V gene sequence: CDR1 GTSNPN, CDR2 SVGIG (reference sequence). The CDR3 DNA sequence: TGTGCCTGGAGTGGGGCGGGACAGTTCTACGAGCAGTACTTC. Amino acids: CAWSGAGQFYEQYF.

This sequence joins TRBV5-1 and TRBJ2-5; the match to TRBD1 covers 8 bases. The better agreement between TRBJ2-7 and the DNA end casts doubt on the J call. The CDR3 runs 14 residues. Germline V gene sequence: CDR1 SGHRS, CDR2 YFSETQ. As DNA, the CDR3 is TGCGCCAGCAGCTTGGCAGGGGGCAGTTACGAGCAGTACTTC. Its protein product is CASSLAGGSYEQYF.

The CDR3 bases are TGTGCCAGCAGCGAGGACAGCGACAATGAGCAGTTCTTC. Protein product: CASSEDSDNEQFF. The chain carries TRBV9 and TRBJ2-1, with D possibly TRBD1 on 6 matching bases. V was pared by 3 bases and J by 5 bases, with 9 bases between. Germline CDR1 is SGDLS and CDR2 is YYNGEE. The CDR3 consists of 13 residues.

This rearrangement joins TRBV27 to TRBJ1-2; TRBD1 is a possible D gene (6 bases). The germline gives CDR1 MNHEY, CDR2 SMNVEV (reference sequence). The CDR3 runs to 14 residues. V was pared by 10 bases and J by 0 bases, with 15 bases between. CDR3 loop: CANGTPVSNYGYTF. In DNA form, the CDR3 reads TGTGCCAATGGGACACCTGTTTCTAACTATGGCTACACCTTC.

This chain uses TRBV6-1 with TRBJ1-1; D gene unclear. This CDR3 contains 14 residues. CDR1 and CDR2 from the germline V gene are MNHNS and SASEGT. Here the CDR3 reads CASRFLHEGTEAFF. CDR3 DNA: TGTGCGTCCAGATTCCTACATGAAGGCACTGAAGCTTTCTTT.

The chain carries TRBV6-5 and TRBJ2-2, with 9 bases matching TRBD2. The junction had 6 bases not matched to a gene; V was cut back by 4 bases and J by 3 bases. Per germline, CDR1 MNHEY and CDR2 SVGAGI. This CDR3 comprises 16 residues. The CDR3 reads CASSSGGGDYTGELFF. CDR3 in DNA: TGTGCCAGCAGTTCCGGCGGGGGGGACTACACCGGGGAGCTGTTTTTT.

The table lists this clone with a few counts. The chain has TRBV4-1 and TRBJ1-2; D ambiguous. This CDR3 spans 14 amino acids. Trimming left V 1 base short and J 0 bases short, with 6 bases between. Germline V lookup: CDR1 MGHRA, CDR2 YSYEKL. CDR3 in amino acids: CASSQGEANYGYTF. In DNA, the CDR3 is TGCGCCAGCAGCCAAGGTGAGGCTAACTATGGCTACACCTTC.

The CDR3 sequence is CASSRTGGLNTEAFF. Here the CDR3 DNA reads TGCGCCAGCAGCAGGACAGGGGGGCTGAACACTGAAGCTTTCTTT. V and J are TRBV5-1 and TRBJ1-1, with 10 bases identical to TRBD1. Trimming at V came to 4 bases and at J to 0 bases, leaving 3 bases not matched to a gene. The germline CDR1 and CDR2 sequences are SGHRS and YFSETQ. The length of the CDR3 is 15 residues.

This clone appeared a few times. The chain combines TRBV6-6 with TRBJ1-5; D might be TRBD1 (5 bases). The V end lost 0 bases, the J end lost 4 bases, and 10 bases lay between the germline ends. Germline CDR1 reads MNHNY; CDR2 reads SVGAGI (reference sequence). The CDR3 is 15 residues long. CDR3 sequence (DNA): TGTGCCAGCAGTTACTCGAGCAGGGAAAATCAGCCCCAGCATTTT. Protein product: CASSYSSRENQPQHF.

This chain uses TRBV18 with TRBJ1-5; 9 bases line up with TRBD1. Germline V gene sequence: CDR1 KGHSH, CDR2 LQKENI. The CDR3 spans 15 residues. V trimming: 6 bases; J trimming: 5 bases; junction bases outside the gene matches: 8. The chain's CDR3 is CASSPGTGSDQPQHF. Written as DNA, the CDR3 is TGTGCCAGCTCCCCCGGGACAGGGAGTGATCAGCCCCAGCATTTT.

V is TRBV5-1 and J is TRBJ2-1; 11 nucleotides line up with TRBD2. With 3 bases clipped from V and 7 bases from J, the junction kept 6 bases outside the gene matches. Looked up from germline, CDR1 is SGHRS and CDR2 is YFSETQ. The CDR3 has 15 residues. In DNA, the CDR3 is TGCGCCAGCAGCTATAGCGGGGGGGCAGGTAATGAGCAGTTCTTC. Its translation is CASSYSGGAGNEQFF.

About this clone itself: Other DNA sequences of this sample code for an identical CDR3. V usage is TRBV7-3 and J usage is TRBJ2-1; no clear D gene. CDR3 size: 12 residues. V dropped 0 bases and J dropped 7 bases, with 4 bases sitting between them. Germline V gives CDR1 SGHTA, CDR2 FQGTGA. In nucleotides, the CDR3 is TGTGCCAGCAGCTTAACTGGAAATGAGCAGTTCTTC. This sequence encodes CASSLTGNEQFF.

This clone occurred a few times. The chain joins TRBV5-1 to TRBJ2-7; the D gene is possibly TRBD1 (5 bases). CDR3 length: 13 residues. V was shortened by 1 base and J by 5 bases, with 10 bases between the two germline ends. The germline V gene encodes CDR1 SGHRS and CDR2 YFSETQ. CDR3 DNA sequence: TGCGCCAGCAGCTTGCTTGTGGGGCACGAGCAGTACTTC. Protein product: CASSLLVGHEQYF.

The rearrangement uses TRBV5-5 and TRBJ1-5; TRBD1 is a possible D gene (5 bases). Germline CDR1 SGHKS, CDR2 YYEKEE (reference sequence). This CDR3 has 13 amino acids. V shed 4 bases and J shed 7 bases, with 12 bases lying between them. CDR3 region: CASSLTGGQPQHF. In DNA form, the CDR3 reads TGTGCCAGCAGCCTAACGGGGGGACAGCCCCAGCATTTT.

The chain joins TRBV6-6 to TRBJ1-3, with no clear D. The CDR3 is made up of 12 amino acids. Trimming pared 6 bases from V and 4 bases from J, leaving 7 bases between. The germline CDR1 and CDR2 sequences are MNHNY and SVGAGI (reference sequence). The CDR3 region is CASSRLGNTIYF. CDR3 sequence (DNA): TGTGCCAGCAGCCGATTGGGAAACACCATATATTTT.

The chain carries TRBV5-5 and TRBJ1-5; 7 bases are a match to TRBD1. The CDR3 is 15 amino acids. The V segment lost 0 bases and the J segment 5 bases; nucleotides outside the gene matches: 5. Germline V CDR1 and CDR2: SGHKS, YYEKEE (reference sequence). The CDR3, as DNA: TGTGCCAGCAGCTTGGATACAGGGGTAGATCAGCCCCAGCATTTT. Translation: CASSLDTGVDQPQHF.

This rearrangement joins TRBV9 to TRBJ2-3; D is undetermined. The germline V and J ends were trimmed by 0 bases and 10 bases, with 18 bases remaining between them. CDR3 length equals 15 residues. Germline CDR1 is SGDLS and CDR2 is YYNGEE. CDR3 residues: CASSVGADTDMAQYF. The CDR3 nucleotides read TGTGCCAGCAGCGTAGGGGCAGACACAGATATGGCGCAGTATTTT.

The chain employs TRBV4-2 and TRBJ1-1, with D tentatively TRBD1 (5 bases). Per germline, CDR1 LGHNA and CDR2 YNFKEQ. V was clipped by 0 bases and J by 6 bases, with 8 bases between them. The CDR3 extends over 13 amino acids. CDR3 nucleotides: TGTGCCAGCAGCCAAGACCCAGGGTCTGAAGCTTTCTTT. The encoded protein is CASSQDPGSEAFF.

Here the CDR3 DNA reads TGTGCCAGCAGCCAGGGACTCCAGAATTTACCCTATGGCTACACCTTC. Translating gives CASSQGLQNLPYGYTF. This chain uses TRBV7-2 with TRBJ1-2; a weak D match, TRBD1 (5 bases). CDR1 is SGHTA, CDR2 FQGNSA, per germline. The CDR3 runs 16 residues. V lost 5 bases, J lost 4 bases, and 20 bases lay in between.

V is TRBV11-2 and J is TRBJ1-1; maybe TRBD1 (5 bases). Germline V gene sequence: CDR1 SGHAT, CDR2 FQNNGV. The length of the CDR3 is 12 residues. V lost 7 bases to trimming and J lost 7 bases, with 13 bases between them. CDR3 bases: TGTGCCAGCACCAAAGGGGCAGTTGAAGCTTTCTTT. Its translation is CASTKGAVEAFF. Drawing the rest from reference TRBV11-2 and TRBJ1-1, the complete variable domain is EAGVAQSPRYKIIEKRQSVAFWCNPISGHATLYWYQQILGQGPKLLIQFQNNGVVDDSQLPKDRFSAERLKGVDSTLKIQPAKLEDSAVYLCASTKGAVEAFFGQGTRLTVV.

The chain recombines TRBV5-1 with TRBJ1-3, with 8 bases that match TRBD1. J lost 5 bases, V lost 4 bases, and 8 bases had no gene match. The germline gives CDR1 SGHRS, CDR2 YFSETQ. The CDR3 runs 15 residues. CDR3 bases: TGCGCCAGCAGCCCCGGACAGGGAATAAGAAACACCATATATTTT. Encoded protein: CASSPGQGIRNTIYF.